The sequence of this T cell receptor beta chain was determined in a study of CD8+ T cells in alopecia areata. General observations from the study: The study found higher clonality in lesional than normal scalp, especially in alopecia totalis/universalis. Clonality in the scalp and expanded CD8+ clones ranked among the top 100 were significantly decreased by tofacitinib.

A few counts support this clone. Its specificity is unknown. RNA was extracted and reverse transcribed into cDNA as the sequencing template. The method was immunoSEQ multiplex PCR; TCRdb's version includes in-frame clones alone and lacks a portion of them. The table lists approximately 200,000 clones, 55% to 70% of them singletons. Germline loops: CDR1 SGHDN, CDR2 FVKESK. The CDR3 totals 13 residues. Trimming left V 1 base short and J 7 bases short, with 10 bases between. Sample treatment: oral pan-JAK inhibitor, 5-10 mg twice daily. This receptor was taken from a human donor with alopecia areata. This material consisted of CD4+ T cells sorted from blood, taken at week 4, from a patient treated with tofacitinib. This sequence joins TRBV14 and TRBJ1-2; D uncertain. CDR3 DNA: TGTGCCAGCAGCCAAGGAGGGATCGGTGGCTACACCTTC. Amino acids: CASSQGGIGGYTF. Variable domain in full (rest from reference TRBV14 and TRBJ1-2): EAGVTQFPSHSVIEKGQTVTLRCDPISGHDNLYWYRRVMGKEIKFLLHFVKESKQDESGMPNNRFLAERTGGTYSTLKVQPAELEDSGVYFCASSQGGIGGYTFGSGTRLTVV.